Shown below are 16 T cell receptor beta chains from a single sample sequenced in a study of shared clonotypes between healthy human individuals. Assay: immunoSEQ multiplex PCR; the TCRdb copy retains only in-frame clones and omits some. The table includes hundreds of thousands of clones, roughly 96% detected once. It was CD45RO-negative cells, positively selected for CCR7, that made up naive CD8 cells, with terminally differentiated effector memory CD45RA+ cells excluded. The sequenced sample was naive CD8+ T cells sorted from blood. The origin of the receptors is a woman between 25 and 40 years old in good health.

This rearrangement joins TRBV7-9 to TRBJ2-6; D may match TRBD1 or TRBD2 (5 bases each). CDR3 size: 18 residues. The V end was cut by 5 bases, the J end by 0 bases, with 17 bases between. Germline lookup yields CDR1 SEHNR and CDR2 FQNEAQ (reference sequence). CDR3: CASSIPGTSLSGANVLTF. The CDR3, as DNA: TGTGCCAGCAGCATACCCGGGACGTCACTCTCTGGGGCCAACGTCCTGACTTTC.

V and J are TRBV6-5 and TRBJ1-5; perhaps TRBD1 as D (5 bases). V was pared by 5 bases and J by 13 bases, with 18 bases between. The CDR3 has 13 amino acids. Germline V CDR1 and CDR2: MNHEY, SVGAGI. CDR3 sequence reads: CASSRDRSVQQHF. CDR3 sequence (DNA): TGTGCCAGCAGTCGGGACCGCTCCGTCCAACAGCATTTT.

The chain combines TRBV13 with TRBJ1-1; D remains ambiguous. With 3 bases removed from V and 0 bases from J, the gap between germline ends came to 11 bases. Per the germline V gene, CDR1 is PRHDT and CDR2 is FYEKMQ (reference sequence). The CDR3 loop spans 15 amino acids. The CDR3: CASSLEFQVNTEAFF. The CDR3 nucleotides read TGTGCCAGCAGCTTGGAGTTTCAGGTGAACACTGAAGCTTTCTTT.

The rearrangement joins TRBV29-1 to TRBJ2-6; 7 bases are a match to TRBD2. The CDR3 consists of 15 residues. V lost 4 bases to trimming and J lost 3 bases; unmatched junction nucleotides: 6. Germline lookup yields CDR1 SQVTM and CDR2 ANQGSEA. The DNA for the CDR3 is TGCAGCGTTGCGGGCGGGAGTAGTGGGGCCAACGTCCTGACTTTC. It encodes CSVAGGSSGANVLTF.

CDR3 amino acids: CASSGDPSSYEQYF. As DNA, the CDR3 is TGCGCCAGCAGTGGGGACCCTAGCTCCTACGAGCAGTACTTC. The rearrangement links TRBV5-1 to TRBJ2-7; D assignment may be TRBD1 or TRBD2 (5 bases each). The CDR3 runs to 14 residues. V was cut by 5 bases and J by 0 bases, with 12 bases left in between. The germline gives CDR1 SGHRS, CDR2 YFSETQ.

This clone occurred once. The genes are TRBV5-6 and TRBJ2-7; no clear D gene. V was cut by 0 bases and J by 5 bases, with 15 bases left in between. The germline CDR1 and CDR2 sequences are SGHDT and YYEEEE. This CDR3 is 15 amino acids long. The CDR3 loop is CASSLEASPGNEQYF. DNA for the CDR3: TGTGCCAGCAGCTTGGAGGCCAGCCCCGGCAACGAGCAGTACTTC.

The chain combines TRBV6-1 with TRBJ2-7, with unresolved D. V dropped 3 bases and J dropped 0 bases, with 12 bases sitting between them. Germline CDR1 is MNHNS and CDR2 is SASEGT. This CDR3 contains 15 residues. DNA of the CDR3: TGTGCCAGCAGTGACCTCGGACCCAACTCCTACGAGCAGTACTTC. It translates to CASSDLGPNSYEQYF.

The CDR3 coding sequence is TGTGCCAGCAGCAAAACTAGCGATGGCTCCTACGAGCAGTACTTC. Translated, it gives CASSKTSDGSYEQYF. The V call is TRBV4-2, the J call TRBJ2-7; 7 nucleotides match TRBD2. The CDR3 is made up of 15 amino acids. CDR1 is LGHNA, CDR2 YNFKEQ, per germline. Trimming cost V 5 bases and J 0 bases; bases outside gene matches: 7.

In DNA form, the CDR3 reads TGTGCCAGCAGTATTTGGACAGGGGGCAATCAGCCCCAGCATTTT. Translating gives CASSIWTGGNQPQHF. The chain joins TRBV28 to TRBJ1-5; 9 nucleotides line up with TRBD1. CDR1 and CDR2 from the germline V gene are MDHEN and SYDVKM. The CDR3 spans 15 residues. The V segment lost 5 bases and the J segment 2 bases; nucleotides outside the gene matches: 4.

The chain employs TRBV4-2 and TRBJ2-5; 12 positions match TRBD2. The better agreement between TRBJ2-7 and the DNA end casts doubt on the J call. From germline, CDR1 is LGHNA and CDR2 YNFKEQ. The CDR3 extends over 17 amino acids. Here the CDR3 reads CASSQEGLAGRLYEQYF. CDR3 bases: TGTGCCAGCAGCCAAGAAGGACTAGCGGGACGGCTCTACGAGCAGTACTTC.

This chain uses TRBV15 with TRBJ2-7, with 13 bases fitting TRBD2. This CDR3 is built from 17 residues. V shed 3 bases, J shed 0 bases, and the junction held 5 bases outside the gene matches. Germline V gene lookup returns CDR1 LNHNV and CDR2 YYDKDF (reference sequence). This chain's CDR3 is CATSRGLAGKLSYEQYF. The CDR3 DNA follows: TGTGCCACCAGCAGGGGACTAGCGGGGAAACTCTCCTACGAGCAGTACTTC.

The V call is TRBV27, the J call TRBJ1-1, with 12 bases identical to TRBD1. CDR1 is MNHEY, CDR2 SMNVEV, per germline (reference sequence). V lost 4 bases to trimming and J lost 5 bases; unmatched junction nucleotides: 5. The CDR3 runs to 15 residues. This chain's CDR3 is CASSSGTGGATEAFF. CDR3 in DNA: TGTGCCAGCAGTTCCGGGACAGGGGGCGCGACTGAAGCTTTCTTT.

The sample holds one count of this clone. V and J are TRBV5-3 and TRBJ2-7, with 8 bases matching TRBD1. TRBV5-3 is recorded as an ORF, its role being uncertain. CDR3 size: 15 residues. Trimming cost V 1 base and J 6 bases; bases outside gene matches: 9. Here the CDR3 reads CARSLLQGVRGEQYF. For the CDR3, the DNA is TGTGCCAGAAGCTTGCTACAGGGGGTTCGAGGCGAGCAGTACTTC.

The V call is TRBV15, the J call TRBJ2-5; D tentatively fits TRBD1 or TRBD2 (6 bases each). The J call could be wrong; TRBJ2-7 is a better fit for the DNA end. Germline CDR1 is LNHNV and CDR2 is YYDKDF (reference sequence). This CDR3 spans 13 amino acids. The CDR3 sequence is CATSHPEGDEQYF. Written as DNA, the CDR3 is TGTGCCACCAGTCACCCGGAGGGGGACGAGCAGTACTTC.

The sample holds a few counts of this clone. The chain combines TRBV6-1 with TRBJ2-7; D remains unclear. Germline CDR1 reads MNHNS; CDR2 reads SASEGT. Trimming cost V 3 bases and J 3 bases, with 12 bases left between them. The CDR3 covers 14 residues. The CDR3 region has the DNA TGTGCCAGCAGTGAGGTGGGTGCAGGCTACGAGCAGTACTTC. Protein product: CASSEVGAGYEQYF.

The rearrangement uses TRBV9 and TRBJ2-3; 9 bases match TRBD1. CDR1 and CDR2 from the germline V gene are SGDLS and YYNGEE. V shed 3 bases and J 1 base; nucleotides not matched to a gene: 3. This CDR3 has 15 amino acids. CDR3 coding DNA: TGTGCCAGCAGCGGGAGGACAGGGGGCACAGATACGCAGTATTTT. This codes for CASSGRTGGTDTQYF.